Below are 13 T cell receptor beta chains sequenced from a single sample in a study of a mutant IDH1 vaccine in newly diagnosed glioma. Time point specified: week 35, safety follow-up. The vaccine gave 300 ug of a 20-mer mutant IDH1 peptide subcutaneously per dose. Sequencing used immunoSEQ multiplex PCR; TCRdb keeps in-frame clones, though not all of them. Of around 40,000 clones detected, 85% to 90% appear once; the ten largest clones hold about 1.5%. These receptors' targets are unknown. Material: PBMCs, obtained from a glioma patient whose treatment included an IDH1 peptide vaccine. Every receptor here comes from a man in his forties with glioma.

This chain connects TRBV10-1 to TRBJ2-3; perhaps TRBD1 as D (5 bases). Per germline, CDR1 WNHNN and CDR2 SYGVQD (reference sequence). The CDR3 covers 15 residues. The V gene lost 3 bases and the J gene lost 2 bases, with 12 bases spanning the gap. DNA for the CDR3: TGCGCCAGCAGTGATCAGGGAACCTTCACAGATACGCAGTATTTT. Amino acid sequence: CASSDQGTFTDTQYF.

The chain is built from TRBV6-5 and TRBJ2-7; 8 nucleotides agree with TRBD1. Germline CDR1 is MNHEY and CDR2 is SVGAGI. This CDR3 is 14 amino acids long. V lost 4 bases and J lost 2; bases outside the gene matches: 4. CDR3 loop: CASSLQGGPYEQYF. The CDR3 DNA is TGTGCCAGCAGTTTACAGGGGGGTCCCTACGAGCAGTACTTC.

This clone was seen more than once but under ten times. The gene calls are TRBV10-3 and TRBJ1-5; no clear D gene. Germline V gives CDR1 ENHRY, CDR2 SYGVKD. V was clipped by 0 bases and J by 6 bases, with 6 bases between them. CDR3 size: 13 residues. The CDR3 bases are TGTGCCATCAGTGAGTCTAAGCTTCAGCCCCAGCATTTT. Translation gives CAISESKLQPQHF.

This clone has only one observation. The CDR3 loop reads CASSLGGGGSNQPQHF. The CDR3 DNA reads as TGTGCCAGCAGCTTAGGAGGGGGCGGCAGCAATCAGCCCCAGCATTTT. The rearrangement joins TRBV7-9 to TRBJ1-5, with TRBD1 identical over 7 bases. This CDR3 spans 16 amino acids. Germline CDR1 reads SEHNR; CDR2 reads FQNEAQ (reference sequence). V dropped 1 base and J dropped 1; count of bases not matched to a gene: 4.

This clone was counted a few times. DNA for the CDR3: TGTGCCAGCAGCTTAAGTAGCCGTCAGGGGGGCACGGGAAACACCATATATTTT. It codes for CASSLSSRQGGTGNTIYF. The chain recombines TRBV9 with TRBJ1-3; TRBD1 matches 7 bases. The length of the CDR3 is 18 residues. The ends lost 4 bases at V and 4 bases at J; junction bases unmatched: 17. The germline V gene has CDR1 SGDLS and CDR2 YYNGEE.

The chain couples TRBV2 to TRBJ2-1; D possibly corresponds to TRBD2 (5 bases). The V end lost 3 bases, the J end lost 2 bases, and 11 bases lay between the germline ends. CDR1 is SNHLY and CDR2 is FYNNEI in the germline V gene. CDR3 size: 15 residues. The CDR3 DNA sequence: TGTGCCAGCAGTGAGCGCGGGTCCGCCTACAATGAGCAGTTCTTC. Encoded protein: CASSERGSAYNEQFF.

This clone showed up just a few times. The chain links TRBV30 to TRBJ1-6, with TRBD1 matching 9 bases. The CDR3 has 13 amino acids. V shed 4 bases, J shed 7 bases, and the junction held 2 bases outside the gene matches. The germline V gene encodes CDR1 GTSNPN and CDR2 SVGIG (reference sequence). CDR3 coding DNA: TGTGCCTGGAACGGACAGGGGAATTCACCCCTCCACTTT. Its translation: CAWNGQGNSPLHF.

This chain uses TRBV19 with TRBJ1-1, with TRBD1 matching 8 bases. V was clipped by 8 bases and J by 5 bases; unmatched bases: 7. The CDR3 totals 13 residues. Germline CDR1 reads LNHDA; CDR2 reads SQIVND (reference sequence). The CDR3 sequence is CASRSTGETEAFF. DNA for the CDR3: TGTGCCAGTCGCTCGACAGGGGAAACTGAAGCTTTCTTT.

V and J are TRBV7-2 and TRBJ2-1; no reliable D call. Per the germline V gene, CDR1 is SGHTA and CDR2 is FQGNSA. V gave up 8 bases and J gave up 8 bases, with 7 bases separating them. The CDR3 extends over 10 amino acids. The CDR3 sequence is CASGDDEQFF. The CDR3 DNA is TGTGCCAGCGGCGATGATGAGCAGTTCTTC.

The chain carries TRBV7-9 and TRBJ1-2; 12 bases agree with TRBD1. Trimming removed 3 bases from V and 7 bases from J; junction bases left unmatched: 3. CDR3 length: 14 amino acids. CDR1 is SEHNR, CDR2 FQNEAQ, per germline (reference sequence). The CDR3 DNA reads as TGTGCCAGCAGCTTGGGGACAGGGGGCAGTGGCTACACCTTC. It encodes CASSLGTGGSGYTF.

The chain has TRBV6-5 and TRBJ2-2; 8 bases map to TRBD2. V lost 0 bases to trimming and J lost 6 bases; unmatched junction nucleotides: 6. Looked up from germline, CDR1 is MNHEY and CDR2 is SVGAGI. The CDR3 has 16 amino acids. The CDR3 loop reads CASSYSSGGTAGELFF. As DNA, the CDR3 is TGTGCCAGCAGTTACTCCTCGGGAGGGACGGCCGGGGAGCTGTTTTTT.

In DNA, the CDR3 is TGTGCCAGCAGCCATCGTTCCGGGACAGGGGTCTACGAGCAGTACTTC. This encodes CASSHRSGTGVYEQYF. The genes are TRBV14 and TRBJ2-7, with 10 bases that match TRBD1. The length of the CDR3 is 16 residues. V shed 3 bases, J shed 3 bases, and the junction held 8 bases outside the gene matches. Germline-derived CDR1 and CDR2 are SGHDN and FVKESK.

The chain has TRBV4-1 and TRBJ1-2; D unresolved. Germline CDR1 and CDR2: MGHRA and YSYEKL. The CDR3 runs 14 residues. V shed 0 bases and J shed 4 bases, with 9 bases lying between them. As DNA, the CDR3 is TGCGCCAGCAGCCAAGACCGAGGTGGCTATGGCTACACCTTC. This translates into CASSQDRGGYGYTF.